Following are 20 T cell receptor beta chains from one sample sequenced in a study of blood T cells in healthy people across ages. A J-beta primer mix and a sample-barcoded 5' primer were used in a second PCR of roughly 6 to 11 cycles. Each CDR3 protein is one row after TCRdb ran MiXCR on the 5' RACE reads. The repertoire holds 630,000 or so distinct CDR3 sequences, with about 30% as singletons. Sequences were obtained from blood. These receptor sequences come from a woman older than 75 in good health.

The sample holds many counts of this clonotype. The genes are TRBV12-3 or TRBV12-4 and TRBJ1-4, with 7 bases aligning to TRBD1. V trimming: 6 bases; J trimming: 8 bases; junction bases outside the gene matches: 9. CDR3 length: 14 residues. In nucleotides, the CDR3 is TGTGCCAGCAGGCCGACAGGGCCAGGCGAAAAACTGTTTTTT. It specifies CASRPTGPGEKLFF.

This clonotype has a single count. V gene TRBV20-1 combines with J gene TRBJ2-3, with no clear D. The CDR3 contains 14 residues. In germline, CDR1 is DFQATT, CDR2 SNEGSKA (reference sequence). Trimming pared 4 bases from V and 0 bases from J, leaving 11 bases between. The CDR3: CSAKAFSSTDTQYF. The CDR3 region has the DNA TGCAGTGCTAAGGCCTTCTCTAGCACAGATACGCAGTATTTT.

This clonotype came up many times. V gene TRBV29-1 combines with J gene TRBJ2-3, with 9 bases that match TRBD2. This CDR3 region has 15 residues. The germline V gene encodes CDR1 SQVTM and CDR2 ANQGSEA. The J segment lost 0 bases and the V segment lost 5 bases, leaving 6 bases of the junction unmatched. Here the CDR3 DNA reads TGCAGCGTTAGGGCGGGGGGGGGAAGCACAGATACGCAGTATTTT. This encodes CSVRAGGGSTDTQYF.

A remark on this clonotype: Just one base apart from a much larger clone, this may be a read error. The V call is TRBV29-1, the J call TRBJ2-1, with 7 positions matching TRBD2. The closer fit of TRBJ2-7 to the DNA end suggests the J call may be wrong. The germline V gene has CDR1 SQVTM and CDR2 ANQGSEA. The length of the CDR3 is 14 residues. DNA for the CDR3: TGCAGCGTTGATGTGCGGGGGTCCTACAATGAGCAGTACTTC. This encodes CSVDVRGSYNEQYF.

Concerning this clonotype: A much larger clone sits a single nucleotide away, making a read error possible. The chain recombines TRBV27 with TRBJ1-6, with D uncertain. Germline assignment: CDR1 MNHEY and CDR2 SMNVEV (reference sequence). This CDR3 is 14 amino acids long. This chain's CDR3 is CANSFRSDNSPLHF. CDR3 in DNA: TGTGCCAACAGTTTTCGGTCAGATAATTCACCCCTCCACTTT.

The table lists this clonotype with many counts. The CDR3 coding sequence is TGTGCCATCAGTGAGACATCCCGGGACAGCTATGGCTACACCTTC. This encodes CAISETSRDSYGYTF. The V gene is TRBV10-3, the J gene TRBJ1-2; 7 positions match TRBD1. From germline, CDR1 is ENHRY and CDR2 SYGVKD. The CDR3 totals 15 residues. With V trimmed by 2 bases and J by 4 bases, 7 bases remained unmatched.

The sample holds one count of this clonotype. A read error may explain this, as a much larger clone is one base away. This chain links TRBV5-5 with TRBJ1-5, with no clear D. This CDR3 has 16 residues. CDR1 and CDR2 (germline): SGHKS, YYEKEE (reference sequence). CDR3 residues: CAGSSVPPQGNQPQHF. The CDR3 coding sequence is TGTGCCGGCAGCTCAGTCCCTCCCCAGGGCAATCAGCCCCAGCATTTT.

This clonotype was picked up a small number of times. A single base separates this from a much larger clone, so it may be a read error. V gene TRBV5-1 combines with J gene TRBJ2-7; D is undetermined. Trimming shortened V by 0 bases and J by 0 bases, and 13 bases separated the two germline ends. Per germline, CDR1 SGHRS and CDR2 YFSETQ. The length of the CDR3 is 16 residues. The CDR3 spells CASSLGPIRRSYEQYF. In DNA, the CDR3 is TGCGCCAGCAGCTTGGGGCCAATCAGGCGCTCCTACGAGCAGTACTTC.

Written as DNA, the CDR3 is TGTGCCAGCTCACCGGCCCCGGCTGGTGACTCAAATTCACCCCTCCACTTT. Amino acid sequence: CASSPAPAGDSNSPLHF. The chain recombines TRBV18 with TRBJ1-6, with D uncertain. Trimming took off 3 bases at V and 7 bases at J, with 19 bases between the two ends. The V gene's germline CDR1 is KGHSH and CDR2 LQKENI. This CDR3 is built from 17 residues. The whole variable domain, filled in from reference TRBV18 and TRBJ1-6, reads NAGVMQNPRHLVRRRGQEARLRCSPMKGHSHVYWYRQLPEEGLKFMVYLQKENIIDESGMPKERFSAEFPKEGPSILRIQQVVRGDSAAYFCASSPAPAGDSNSPLHFGNGTRLTVT.

This clonotype was seen a handful of times. The V gene is TRBV9, the J gene TRBJ1-1; a weak D match, TRBD1 (5 bases). The V and J ends lost 0 bases and 7 bases respectively, with 16 bases between them. The germline V gene encodes CDR1 SGDLS and CDR2 YYNGEE. The CDR3 length is 15 residues. As DNA, the CDR3 is TGTGCCAGCAGCGTAGATGTCAGGGCGACGGGTGAAGCTTTCTTT. Protein sequence: CASSVDVRATGEAFF.

The V gene is TRBV12-3 or TRBV12-4, the J gene TRBJ2-3; D is unclear. V was pared by 6 bases and J by 13 bases, with 17 bases between. This CDR3 is 12 amino acids long. The CDR3 DNA follows: TGTGCCAGCAGACCGAGAGCAGATGCGGAGTATTTT. Translation: CASRPRADAEYF.

This clonotype was observed a handful of times. The rearrangement joins TRBV29-1 to TRBJ1-1; 9 positions agree with TRBD1. Germline V gene data show CDR1 as SQVTM and CDR2 as ANQGSEA. The CDR3 is 14 amino acids. V lost 8 bases, J lost 3 bases, and 10 bases stayed unmatched. The CDR3 here is CSFGTGSGDTEAFF. CDR3 DNA sequence: TGCAGCTTTGGGACAGGGAGCGGTGACACTGAAGCTTTCTTT.

This clonotype has ten or more counts. The chain recombines TRBV7-2 with TRBJ2-1; D gene ambiguous. The germline V gene has CDR1 SGHTA and CDR2 FQGNSA. CDR3 length: 12 amino acids. Trimming took 5 bases from V and 12 from J, leaving 14 bases between them. In nucleotides, the CDR3 is TGTGCCAGCAGCCCCGCCATTGGAAGGCAGTTCTTC. This sequence encodes CASSPAIGRQFF.

With respect to this clonotype: A junction boundary mismatches the germline segment, possibly from a read error. The rearrangement uses TRBV12-3 or TRBV12-4 and TRBJ1-4, with 7 bases lining up with TRBD1. The CDR3 totals 14 residues. The CDR3 bases are TGTGCCAGCAGCCAAGACAGGGTTGGTGAAAAACGGTTTTTT. Protein: CASSQDRVGEKRFF.

This clonotype was counted only a few times. The CDR3 loop is CASSFLGMEAFF. The CDR3 region has the DNA TGTGCCAGCAGTTTTCTCGGGATGGAAGCTTTCTTT. The genes are TRBV27 and TRBJ1-1; D gene uncertain. The CDR3 totals 12 residues. V lost 3 bases and J 8 bases, leaving 10 bases between the germline ends. Looked up from germline, CDR1 is MNHEY and CDR2 is SMNVEV (reference sequence).

This clonotype was recorded at least ten times. J is TRBJ2-5 and V is TRBV3-1; possibly TRBD1 for D (6 bases). The CDR3 sequence is 15 residues long. The V gene lost 0 bases and the J gene lost 4 bases, with 12 bases spanning the gap. Germline lookup yields CDR1 LGHDT and CDR2 YNNKEL (reference sequence). The CDR3 here is CASSQDQGRAETQYF. CDR3 coding DNA: TGTGCCAGCAGCCAAGATCAGGGGCGAGCAGAGACCCAGTACTTC.

This clonotype was counted at least ten times. The chain joins TRBV7-2 to TRBJ1-5; D ambiguous. CDR3 size: 13 residues. Germline loops: CDR1 SGHTA, CDR2 FQGNSA. The V end lost 2 bases, the J end lost 3 bases, and 5 bases lay between the germline ends. The CDR3 DNA reads as TGTGCCAGCAGCTTAATAGACAATCAGCCCCAGCATTTT. Translation gives CASSLIDNQPQHF.

The sample holds a few counts of this clonotype. Given a much more abundant clone one base away, this may be a read error. V and J are TRBV20-1 and TRBJ2-5, with TRBD1 matching 8 bases. CDR3 length: 14 amino acids. Trimming removed 5 bases from V and 11 bases from J; junction bases left unmatched: 16. Germline V gene lookup returns CDR1 DFQATT and CDR2 SNEGSKA (reference sequence). In DNA form, the CDR3 reads TGCAGTGCTGCCTCCGGACAGGGTCGTAATGAGCAGTACTTC. Protein sequence: CSAASGQGRNEQYF.

This clonotype was recorded at least ten times. The chain has TRBV11-1 and TRBJ2-1; D remains ambiguous. Germline lookup yields CDR1 SGHAT and CDR2 FQDESV (reference sequence). V was cut by 2 bases and J by 10 bases, with 12 bases left in between. CDR3 length: 13 residues. CDR3 sequence: CASSLNALREQFF. CDR3 coding DNA: TGTGCCAGCAGCTTAAACGCCCTAAGGGAGCAGTTCTTC.

As to this clonotype: A much larger clone is a single base away; this may be a read error. The genes are TRBV5-1 and TRBJ2-3; 7 bases map to TRBD1. CDR1 and CDR2 from the germline V gene are SGHRS and YFSETQ. V gave up 4 bases and J gave up 2 bases; unmatched junction bases: 7. The CDR3 is 15 residues long. The CDR3 coding sequence is TGCGCCAGCAGCAAGGACAGGACGGCCACAGATACGCAGTATTTT. Its translation: CASSKDRTATDTQYF.